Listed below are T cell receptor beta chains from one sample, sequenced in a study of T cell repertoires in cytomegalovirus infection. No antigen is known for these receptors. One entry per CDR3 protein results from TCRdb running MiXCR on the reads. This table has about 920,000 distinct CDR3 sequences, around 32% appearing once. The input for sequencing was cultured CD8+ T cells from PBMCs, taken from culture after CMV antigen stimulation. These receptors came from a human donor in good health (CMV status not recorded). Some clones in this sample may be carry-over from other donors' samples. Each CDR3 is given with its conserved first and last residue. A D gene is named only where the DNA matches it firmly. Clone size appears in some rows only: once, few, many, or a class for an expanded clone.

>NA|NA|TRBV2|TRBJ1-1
CASSTVLEAFF
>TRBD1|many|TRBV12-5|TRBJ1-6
CASGWNQGARSPLHF
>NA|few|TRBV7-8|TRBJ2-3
CASSLGGSGRDTQYF
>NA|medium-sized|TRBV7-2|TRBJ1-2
CASSLAPGARRGYTF
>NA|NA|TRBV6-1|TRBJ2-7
CASSERVVLSYEQYF
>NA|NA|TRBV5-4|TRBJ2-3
CASGGAPTDTQYF
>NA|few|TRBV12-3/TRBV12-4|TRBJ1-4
CASSFGLENEKLFF
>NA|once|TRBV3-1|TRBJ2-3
CASSQDLRGTDTQYF
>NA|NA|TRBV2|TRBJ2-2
CASSQGGGYTGELFF
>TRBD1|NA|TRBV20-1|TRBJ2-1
CSASHGTGYNEQFF
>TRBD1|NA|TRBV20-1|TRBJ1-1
CSAAPQGVVFDTEAFF
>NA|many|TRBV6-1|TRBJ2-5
CASSEVGRAAQETQYF
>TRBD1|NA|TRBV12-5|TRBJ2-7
CASGLVLRGQIYEQYF
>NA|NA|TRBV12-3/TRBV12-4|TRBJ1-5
CASSLYLVAGQPQHF
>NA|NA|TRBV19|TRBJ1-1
CASGTLAYPNTEAFF
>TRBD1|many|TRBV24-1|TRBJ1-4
CATSDRFRGRIEKLFF
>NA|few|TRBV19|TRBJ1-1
CASSILLRDPRTEAFF
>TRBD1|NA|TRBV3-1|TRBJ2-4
CASSPGTENIQYF
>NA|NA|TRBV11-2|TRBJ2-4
CASSRVGVEWENIQYF
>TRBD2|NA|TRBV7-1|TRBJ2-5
CANSPSGEETQYF
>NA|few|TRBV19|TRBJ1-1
CASSPLGRDQGTTEAFF
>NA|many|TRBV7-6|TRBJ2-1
CASSKTGTGSYNEQFF
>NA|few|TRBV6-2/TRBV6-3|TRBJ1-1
CASSYSQYKAEAFF
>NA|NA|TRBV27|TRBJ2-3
CASSGGYSTDTQYF
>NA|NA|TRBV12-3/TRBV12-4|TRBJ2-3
CASSWGDSTDTQYF
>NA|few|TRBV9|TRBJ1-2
CASSPPRGSYGYTF
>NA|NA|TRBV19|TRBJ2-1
CASTSEQITYNEQFF
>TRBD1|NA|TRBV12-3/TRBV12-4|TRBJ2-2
CASSFIYKDRPNTGELFF
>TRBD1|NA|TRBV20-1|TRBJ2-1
CSAPGTGWNEQFF
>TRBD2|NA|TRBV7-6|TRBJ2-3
CASSLGSLAGGLPDTQYF
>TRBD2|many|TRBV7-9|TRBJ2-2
CASSSSVLAGVNTGELFF
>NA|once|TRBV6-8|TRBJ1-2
CASSYRPDDHYGYTF
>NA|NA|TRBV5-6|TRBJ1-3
CASSLDGGFPSGNTIYF
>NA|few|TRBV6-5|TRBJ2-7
CASSYSYLREQYF
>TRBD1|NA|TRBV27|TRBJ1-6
CASRSGTEASPLHF
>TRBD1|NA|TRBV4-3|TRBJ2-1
CASSQDRTGTGASYNEQFF
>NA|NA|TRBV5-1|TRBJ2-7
CASSQGPAYEQYF
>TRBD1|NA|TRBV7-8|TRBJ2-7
CASNDRGLDYEQYF
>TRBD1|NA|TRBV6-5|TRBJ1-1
CASSLPGQEAFF
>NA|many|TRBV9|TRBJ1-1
CASGRGNTEAFF
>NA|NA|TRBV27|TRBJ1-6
CASSLGQQSSYNSPLHF
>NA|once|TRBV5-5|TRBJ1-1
CASSLGGGMSEAFF
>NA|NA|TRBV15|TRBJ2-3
CATSRPADTQYF
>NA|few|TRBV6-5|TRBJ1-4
CASSYALDGLNEKLFF
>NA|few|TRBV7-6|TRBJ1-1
CASSLVTDSPDMGTEAFF
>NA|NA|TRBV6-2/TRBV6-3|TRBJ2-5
CASSYFPGEALETQYF
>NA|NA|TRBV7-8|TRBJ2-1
CASSWVPNNEQFF